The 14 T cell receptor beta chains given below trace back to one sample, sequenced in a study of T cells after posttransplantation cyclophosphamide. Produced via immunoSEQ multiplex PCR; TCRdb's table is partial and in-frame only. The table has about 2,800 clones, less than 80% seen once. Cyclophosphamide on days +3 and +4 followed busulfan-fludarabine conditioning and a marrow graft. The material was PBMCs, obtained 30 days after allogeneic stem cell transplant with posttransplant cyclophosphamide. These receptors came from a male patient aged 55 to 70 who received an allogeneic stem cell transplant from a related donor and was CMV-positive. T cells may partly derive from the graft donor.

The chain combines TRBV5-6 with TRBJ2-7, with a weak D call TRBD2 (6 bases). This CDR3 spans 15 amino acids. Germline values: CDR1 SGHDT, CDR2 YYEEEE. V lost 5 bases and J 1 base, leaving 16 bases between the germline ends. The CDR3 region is CASSYSRAGSYEQYF. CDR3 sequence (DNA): TGTGCCAGCAGTTACTCTCGGGCGGGATCCTACGAGCAGTACTTC.

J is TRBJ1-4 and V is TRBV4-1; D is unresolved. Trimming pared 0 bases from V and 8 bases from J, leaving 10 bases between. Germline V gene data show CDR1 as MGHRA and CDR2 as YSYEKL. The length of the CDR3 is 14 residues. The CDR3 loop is CASSQDLLREKLFF. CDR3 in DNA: TGCGCCAGCAGCCAAGATCTACTCAGGGAAAAACTGTTTTTT.

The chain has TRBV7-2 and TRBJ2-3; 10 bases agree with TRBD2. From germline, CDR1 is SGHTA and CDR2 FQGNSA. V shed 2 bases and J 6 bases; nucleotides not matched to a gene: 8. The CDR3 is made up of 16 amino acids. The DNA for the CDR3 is TGTGCCAGCAGCTTATACCAGCGGGGGGGAGGGGATACGCAGTATTTT. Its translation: CASSLYQRGGGDTQYF.

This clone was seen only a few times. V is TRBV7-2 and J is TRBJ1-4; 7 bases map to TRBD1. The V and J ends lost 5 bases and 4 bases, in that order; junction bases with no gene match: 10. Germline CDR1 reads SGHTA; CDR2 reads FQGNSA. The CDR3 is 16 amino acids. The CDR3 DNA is TGTGCCAGCAGCCGACAGGGAGGCAGGGTTAATGAAAAACTGTTTTTT. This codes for CASSRQGGRVNEKLFF.

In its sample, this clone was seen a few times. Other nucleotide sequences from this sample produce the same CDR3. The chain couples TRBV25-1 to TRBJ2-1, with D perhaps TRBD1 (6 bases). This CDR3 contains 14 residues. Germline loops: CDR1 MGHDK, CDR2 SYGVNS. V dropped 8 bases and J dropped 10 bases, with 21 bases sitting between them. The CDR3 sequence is CASRSLGMGQEQFF. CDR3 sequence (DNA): TGTGCCAGCCGTTCCCTCGGAATGGGACAAGAGCAGTTCTTC.

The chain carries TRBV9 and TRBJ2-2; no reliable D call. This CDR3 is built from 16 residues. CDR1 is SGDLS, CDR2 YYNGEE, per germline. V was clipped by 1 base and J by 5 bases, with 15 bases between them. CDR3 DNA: TGTGCCAGCAGCGTAACTGCCATGGTCCGGACCGGGGAGCTGTTTTTT. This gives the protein CASSVTAMVRTGELFF.

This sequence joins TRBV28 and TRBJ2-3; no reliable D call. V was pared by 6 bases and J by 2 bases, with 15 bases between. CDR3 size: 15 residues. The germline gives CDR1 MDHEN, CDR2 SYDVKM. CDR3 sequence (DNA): TGTGCCAGCAGCCGCAGGCAGCAGACCACAGATACGCAGTATTTT. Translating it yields CASSRRQQTTDTQYF.

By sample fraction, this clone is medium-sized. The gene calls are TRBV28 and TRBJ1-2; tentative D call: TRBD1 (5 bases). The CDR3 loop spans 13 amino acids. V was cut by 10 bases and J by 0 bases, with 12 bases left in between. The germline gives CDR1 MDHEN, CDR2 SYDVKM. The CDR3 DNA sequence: TGTGCCACGCGGGACGACACTAACTATGGCTACACCTTC. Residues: CATRDDTNYGYTF.

The CDR3 here is CASSTDRGSLEQFF. CDR3 sequence (DNA): TGTGCCAGCAGTACCGACAGGGGAAGCCTCGAGCAGTTCTTC. The chain couples TRBV6-4 to TRBJ2-1, with 8 positions matching TRBD1. Germline lookup yields CDR1 MRHNA and CDR2 SNTAGT. The V gene end was trimmed by 5 bases and the J gene end by 10 bases; junction bases not matched to a gene: 10. The CDR3 extends over 14 amino acids.

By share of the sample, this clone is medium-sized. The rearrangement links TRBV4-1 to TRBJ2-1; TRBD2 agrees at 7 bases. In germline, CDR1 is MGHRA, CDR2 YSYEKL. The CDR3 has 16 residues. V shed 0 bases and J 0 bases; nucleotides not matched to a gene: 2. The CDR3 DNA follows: TGCGCCAGCAGCCAAGAGCCTAGCGGCTCCTACAATGAGCAGTTCTTC. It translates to CASSQEPSGSYNEQFF.

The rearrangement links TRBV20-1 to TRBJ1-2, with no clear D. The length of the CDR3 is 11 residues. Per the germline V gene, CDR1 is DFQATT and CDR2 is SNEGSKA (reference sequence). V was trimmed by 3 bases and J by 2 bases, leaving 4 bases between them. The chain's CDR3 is CSASYNYGYTF. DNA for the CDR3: TGCAGTGCTAGCTACAACTATGGCTACACCTTC.

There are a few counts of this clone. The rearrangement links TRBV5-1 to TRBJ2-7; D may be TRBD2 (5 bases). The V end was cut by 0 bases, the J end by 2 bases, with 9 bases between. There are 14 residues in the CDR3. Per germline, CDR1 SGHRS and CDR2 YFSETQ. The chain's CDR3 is CASSLAGKPYEQYF. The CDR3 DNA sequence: TGCGCCAGCAGCTTGGCCGGGAAGCCCTACGAGCAGTACTTC.

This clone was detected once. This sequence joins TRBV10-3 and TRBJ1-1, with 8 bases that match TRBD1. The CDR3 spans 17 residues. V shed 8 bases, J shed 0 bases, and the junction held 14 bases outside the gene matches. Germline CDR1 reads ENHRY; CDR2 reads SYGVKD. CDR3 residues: CAISSGGYRAMNTEAFF. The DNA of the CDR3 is TGTGCCATCTCGTCAGGGGGCTATCGAGCCATGAACACTGAAGCTTTCTTT.

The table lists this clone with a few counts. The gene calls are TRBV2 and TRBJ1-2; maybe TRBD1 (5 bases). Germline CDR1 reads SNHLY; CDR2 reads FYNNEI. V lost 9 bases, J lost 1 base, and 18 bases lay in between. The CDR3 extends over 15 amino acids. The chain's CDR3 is CASYPRDRVNYGYTF. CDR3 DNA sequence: TGTGCCAGTTACCCCCGAGACAGAGTTAACTATGGCTACACCTTC.